Below, 11 T cell receptor beta chains from the same sample are listed, as sequenced in a study of cytomegalovirus exposure and HLA in healthy donors. The PCR made use of 60 Vbeta and 13 Jbeta primers. Assay used: immunoSEQ multiplex PCR; TCRdb lists only in-frame clones, some missing. Its table lists about 30,000 clones. The sequencing input was PBMCs. These receptors were obtained from a female donor in good health and CMV-seronegative.

The J gene is TRBJ1-5, the V gene TRBV2; a possible D gene is TRBD1 (6 bases). The CDR3 spans 13 residues. Trimming stripped 3 bases from V and 7 bases from J, with 10 bases between. Germline V gene data show CDR1 as SNHLY and CDR2 as FYNNEI. The CDR3: CASSEDSFQPQHF. CDR3 nucleotides: TGTGCCAGCAGTGAGGACAGTTTCCAGCCCCAGCATTTT.

The V gene is TRBV6-4, the J gene TRBJ2-1, with 11 nucleotides matching TRBD2. J gave up 7 bases and V 4 bases, and 6 bases lay outside the gene matches. The CDR3 has 15 residues. Germline lookup yields CDR1 MRHNA and CDR2 SNTAGT. This CDR3 reads CASSGASGGQNEQFF. The CDR3 coding sequence is TGTGCCAGCAGTGGGGCTAGCGGGGGGCAAAATGAGCAGTTCTTC.

The genes are TRBV7-9 and TRBJ2-5; TRBD2 might be the D (6 bases). Between the trimmed V and J ends, which lost 1 base and 4 bases, there was a span of 13 bases. The CDR3 is made up of 15 amino acids. CDR1 SEHNR and CDR2 FQNEAQ come from the germline V gene (reference sequence). The CDR3 DNA reads as TGTGCCAGCAGCTTAGGAGACGGAGGGCGAGAGACCCAGTACTTC. It codes for CASSLGDGGRETQYF.

The chain is built from TRBV4-2 and TRBJ2-3; 12 bases are a match to TRBD2. The length of the CDR3 is 18 residues. V lost 1 base, J lost 1 base, and 6 bases stayed unmatched. Germline CDR1 LGHNA, CDR2 YNFKEQ. The CDR3: CASSQALGLAGGTDTQYF. The CDR3 nucleotides read TGTGCCAGCAGCCAAGCCCTGGGACTAGCGGGCGGCACAGATACGCAGTATTTT.

This sequence joins TRBV5-1 and TRBJ2-5; TRBD1 aligns across 7 bases. Germline V gives CDR1 SGHRS, CDR2 YFSETQ. The CDR3 sequence is 14 residues long. Unmatched junction bases numbered 5, after V lost 5 bases and J lost 1 base. This CDR3 reads CASSPTGSQETQYF. In nucleotides, the CDR3 is TGCGCCAGCAGTCCGACAGGGAGCCAAGAGACCCAGTACTTC.

The chain recombines TRBV10-1 with TRBJ1-5; D is uncertain. CDR1 WNHNN and CDR2 SYGVQD come from the germline V gene (reference sequence). Trimming left V 5 bases short and J 6 bases short, with 8 bases between. CDR3 length equals 12 residues. Here the CDR3 reads CASSWSGQPQHF. The CDR3 DNA is TGCGCCAGCAGTTGGAGCGGTCAGCCCCAGCATTTT.

CDR3 amino acids: CAWSGGDGIGQPQHF. The CDR3 DNA reads TGTGCCTGGAGTGGAGGAGACGGAATCGGACAGCCCCAGCATTTT. This chain links TRBV30 with TRBJ1-5, with D unclear. Trimming removed 1 base at V and 7 bases at J, with 17 bases between. This CDR3 contains 15 residues. Per the germline V gene, CDR1 is GTSNPN and CDR2 is SVGIG (reference sequence).

The V call is TRBV7-8, the J call TRBJ1-1, with D perhaps matching TRBD1 (5 bases). Germline CDR1 reads SGHVS; CDR2 reads FQNEAQ. Trimming pared 3 bases from V and 3 bases from J, leaving 14 bases between. The CDR3 loop spans 15 amino acids. CDR3 loop: CASSFVPGGDTEAFF. CDR3 bases: TGTGCCAGCAGCTTTGTTCCGGGGGGGGACACTGAAGCTTTCTTT.

V usage is TRBV2 and J usage is TRBJ1-2, with D maybe TRBD1 (6 bases). Germline loops: CDR1 SNHLY, CDR2 FYNNEI. V was clipped by 4 bases and J by 7 bases, with 13 bases between them. The CDR3 totals 13 residues. CDR3 bases: TGTGCCAGCAGTGGGGAGGGGGTGAGTGGCTACACCTTC. This gives the protein CASSGEGVSGYTF.

The chain links TRBV11-2 to TRBJ1-1, with 7 nucleotides matching TRBD1. The CDR3 covers 17 residues. The ends lost 2 bases at V and 1 base at J; junction bases unmatched: 10. Germline CDR1 SGHAT, CDR2 FQNNGV. The CDR3 loop is CASSLRGGRRPNTEAFF. DNA of the CDR3: TGTGCCAGCAGCTTAAGAGGGGGCAGACGGCCGAACACTGAAGCTTTCTTT.

The J gene is TRBJ2-5, the V gene TRBV29-1; weak D call: TRBD1 (6 bases). Trimming pared 3 bases from V and 1 base from J, leaving 9 bases between. CDR1 SQVTM and CDR2 ANQGSEA come from the germline V gene. The CDR3 runs 13 residues. CDR3 in DNA: TGCAGCGTTGAGGTGGGGGCCCAAGAGACCCAGTACTTC. Its translation is CSVEVGAQETQYF.